Below are 27 T cell receptor beta chains sequenced from a single sample in a study of shared clonotypes between healthy human individuals. Assay used: immunoSEQ multiplex PCR; TCRdb lists only in-frame clones, some missing. Found here are about 2.4 million clones, around 90% of them singletons; the top ten hold roughly 0.13%. Material: naive CD4+ T cells sorted from blood. This sample's subset: CD45RA+ positively selected. The receptors originated from a man in his late teens or twenties in good health.

V is TRBV29-1 and J is TRBJ1-2; a possible D gene is TRBD1 (5 bases). The ends were cut back, 3 bases at V and 8 bases at J, with 13 bases in the middle. Germline V gene sequence: CDR1 SQVTM, CDR2 ANQGSEA. The CDR3 has 12 residues. This CDR3 reads CSVDRTGDGYTF. CDR3 DNA: TGCAGCGTTGACCGAACGGGGGACGGCTACACCTTC.

This chain connects TRBV9 to TRBJ1-3; 8 bases line up with TRBD1. Germline loops: CDR1 SGDLS, CDR2 YYNGEE. This CDR3 has 16 residues. With 3 bases clipped from V and 0 bases from J, the junction kept 5 bases outside the gene matches. CDR3 in amino acids: CASSDRDRISGNTIYF. The CDR3 DNA reads TGTGCCAGCAGCGACCGGGACAGGATCTCTGGAAACACCATATATTTT. The full variable domain, its missing parts supplied by reference TRBV9 and TRBJ1-3, is DSGVTQTPKHLITATGQRVTLRCSPRSGDLSVYWYQQSLDQGLQFLIQYYNGEERAKGNILERFSAQQFPDLHSELNLSSLELGDSALYFCASSDRDRISGNTIYFGEGSWLTVV.

In its sample, this clone was seen once. The chain recombines TRBV5-4 with TRBJ2-5; D is possibly TRBD1 (5 bases). Trimming removed 0 bases at V and 5 bases at J, with 8 bases between. Germline V gene lookup returns CDR1 SGHNT and CDR2 YYREEE (reference sequence). The CDR3 runs to 13 residues. Written as DNA, the CDR3 is TGTGCCAGCAGCTTGGGACAGTGGGAGACCCAGTACTTC. It encodes CASSLGQWETQYF.

The genes are TRBV29-1 and TRBJ1-3; the D gene is possibly TRBD1 (5 bases). CDR3 length: 14 amino acids. Germline CDR1 SQVTM, CDR2 ANQGSEA. V lost 4 bases to trimming and J lost 4 bases, with 14 bases between them. CDR3 DNA: TGCAGCGTTGCCCCAGGGTTCTCCGGAAACACCATATATTTT. This sequence encodes CSVAPGFSGNTIYF. The full variable domain, rest sourced from reference TRBV29-1 and TRBJ1-3, is SAVISQKPSRDICQRGTSLTIQCQVDSQVTMMFWYRQQPGQSLTLIATANQGSEATYESGFVIDKFPISRPNLTFSTLTVSNMSPEDSSIYLCSVAPGFSGNTIYFGEGSWLTVV.

V and J are TRBV6-1 and TRBJ2-7; D may be TRBD2 (6 bases). The germline V and J ends were trimmed by 7 bases and 4 bases, with 17 bases remaining between them. Germline loops: CDR1 MNHNS, CDR2 SASEGT. The CDR3 contains 14 residues. CDR3 nucleotides: TGTGCCAGCAACCTCGGCCCGGCGGGGTACGAGCAGTACTTC. This codes for CASNLGPAGYEQYF.

The CDR3 spells CASSPTSNQPQHF. CDR3 bases: TGTGCCAGCAGCCCTACTTCGAATCAGCCCCAGCATTTT. The V and J genes are TRBV5-5 and TRBJ1-5; D is unclear. This CDR3 contains 13 residues. V lost 4 bases and J lost 4, with 9 bases in between. Germline V CDR1 and CDR2: SGHKS, YYEKEE (reference sequence).

The V and J genes are TRBV4-1 and TRBJ1-2; 7 bases fit TRBD1. CDR1 is MGHRA and CDR2 is YSYEKL in the germline V gene. The CDR3 sequence is 16 residues long. The junction had 8 bases not matched to a gene; V was cut back by 0 bases and J by 4 bases. The CDR3 loop reads CASSQDKGAKGYGYTF. The CDR3 bases are TGCGCCAGCAGCCAAGATAAGGGGGCTAAGGGCTATGGCTACACCTTC.

J is TRBJ2-7 and V is TRBV5-4, with D possibly TRBD1 on 5 matching bases. The CDR3 is 15 amino acids. V was shortened by 0 bases and J by 6 bases, with 16 bases between the two germline ends. CDR1 is SGHNT and CDR2 is YYREEE in the germline V gene (reference sequence). The CDR3 nucleotides are TGTGCCAGCAGCTTGGTTGGGCAGGGTTCCCGCGAGCAGTACTTC. Its translation is CASSLVGQGSREQYF.

The rearrangement links TRBV7-2 to TRBJ1-6; 8 nucleotides match TRBD1. V lost 5 bases, J lost 12 bases, and 12 bases stayed unmatched. The germline V gene has CDR1 SGHTA and CDR2 FQGNSA. CDR3 length equals 15 residues. CDR3 sequence (DNA): TGTGCCAGCAGCCCCTGGGCTGACAGGGGAGGACCCCTCCACTTT. Translated: CASSPWADRGGPLHF.

The chain carries TRBV30 and TRBJ1-2; 8 nucleotides agree with TRBD1. CDR1 and CDR2 from the germline V gene are GTSNPN and SVGIG (reference sequence). The CDR3 length is 15 residues. Germline trimming cut 0 bases from V and 8 bases from J; bases unmatched to any gene: 11. CDR3: CAWSVPVRGLKGYTF. The CDR3 nucleotides are TGTGCCTGGAGTGTACCGGTCAGGGGGCTTAAGGGCTACACCTTC.

This clone was recorded only once. The chain carries TRBV5-4 and TRBJ2-5; TRBD2 matches at 7 bases. The CDR3 runs to 15 residues. V was clipped by 0 bases and J by 2 bases; unmatched bases: 4. Per the germline V gene, CDR1 is SGHNT and CDR2 is YYREEE (reference sequence). CDR3 coding DNA: TGTGCCAGCAGCTTGGATCCGGGGGGACAAGAGACCCAGTACTTC. Its protein product is CASSLDPGGQETQYF.

The chain recombines TRBV9 with TRBJ1-6; a possible D gene is TRBD1 (6 bases). Trimming took off 3 bases at V and 10 bases at J, with 17 bases between the two ends. Germline V gene sequence: CDR1 SGDLS, CDR2 YYNGEE. This CDR3 spans 15 amino acids. CDR3 in amino acids: CASSAEGGTNSPLHF. Here the CDR3 DNA reads TGTGCCAGCAGCGCAGAGGGGGGGACCAACTCACCCCTCCACTTT.

This chain uses TRBV15 with TRBJ2-1; 9 positions match TRBD1. The CDR3 is made up of 15 amino acids. Germline values: CDR1 LNHNV, CDR2 YYDKDF (reference sequence). After removal of 3 bases from V and 9 bases from J, the junction contained 9 bases not matched to a gene. Here the CDR3 reads CATSRPDRGRVEQFF. The CDR3 DNA reads as TGTGCCACCAGCAGGCCGGACAGGGGCAGGGTTGAGCAGTTCTTC.

The chain carries TRBV6-5 and TRBJ2-7, with TRBD2 identical over 8 bases. This CDR3 has 15 residues. V was pared by 4 bases and J by 7 bases, with 12 bases of the junction left unmatched. Germline V gene lookup returns CDR1 MNHEY and CDR2 SVGAGI. The CDR3, as DNA: TGTGCCAGCAGTTCCCGGTCGGGGGGGCCTCGAGAGCAGTACTTC. Translated: CASSSRSGGPREQYF.

This sequence joins TRBV9 and TRBJ2-7, with D perhaps TRBD2 (5 bases). V was clipped by 2 bases and J by 2 bases, with 14 bases between them. Germline V gene data show CDR1 as SGDLS and CDR2 as YYNGEE. The CDR3 runs 15 residues. The CDR3: CASSVGAGEAYEQYF. DNA for the CDR3: TGTGCCAGCAGCGTCGGTGCGGGTGAGGCCTACGAGCAGTACTTC.

This clone was seen only a few times. The chain employs TRBV6-5 and TRBJ1-5, with TRBD1 matching over 7 bases. V was clipped by 5 bases and J by 5 bases; unmatched bases: 9. The CDR3 runs 15 residues. CDR1 and CDR2 from the germline V gene are MNHEY and SVGAGI. CDR3 DNA sequence: TGTGCCAGCAGTAGGCCTGGACAGGTCGATCAGCCCCAGCATTTT. This sequence encodes CASSRPGQVDQPQHF.

This rearrangement joins TRBV6-1 to TRBJ2-3, with D maybe TRBD2 (6 bases). V was shortened by 0 bases and J by 6 bases, with 7 bases between the two germline ends. Germline V lookup: CDR1 MNHNS, CDR2 SASEGT. The CDR3 contains 13 residues. This CDR3 is CASSEAGRDTQYF. The DNA of the CDR3 is TGTGCCAGCAGTGAAGCGGGGAGGGATACGCAGTATTTT.

J is TRBJ2-2 and V is TRBV6-1; possible D gene TRBD2, 5 bases. This CDR3 is 13 amino acids long. Between the trimmed V and J ends, which lost 6 bases and 7 bases, there was a span of 12 bases. Germline CDR1 and CDR2: MNHNS and SASEGT. The CDR3 loop is CASRGEDIGELFF. The CDR3 nucleotides read TGTGCCAGCAGGGGAGAAGATATCGGGGAGCTGTTTTTT.

The chain links TRBV7-9 to TRBJ2-7; D perhaps matches TRBD1 (6 bases). Trimming cost V 1 base and J 0 bases, with 13 bases left between them. Germline V lookup: CDR1 SEHNR, CDR2 FQNEAQ (reference sequence). The CDR3 totals 16 residues. CDR3 sequence (DNA): TGTGCCAGCAGCTTAGGACAGGCGACGTACTCCTACGAGCAGTACTTC. This sequence encodes CASSLGQATYSYEQYF.

The chain links TRBV30 to TRBJ1-6; no clear D. V lost 5 bases to trimming and J lost 8 bases, with 13 bases between them. The CDR3 is 13 amino acids. From germline, CDR1 is GTSNPN and CDR2 SVGIG (reference sequence). In DNA, the CDR3 is TGTGCCTGGTCGACCCAGCAGGATTCACCCCTCCACTTT. It yields the protein CAWSTQQDSPLHF.

The chain couples TRBV29-1 to TRBJ2-7; 10 nucleotides match TRBD2. Germline V gene data show CDR1 as SQVTM and CDR2 as ANQGSEA. Unmatched junction bases numbered 9, after V lost 0 bases and J lost 7 bases. The CDR3 has 15 residues. The CDR3 sequence: CSVEDRLAGVYEQYF. The DNA of the CDR3 is TGCAGCGTTGAAGATCGGCTAGCGGGAGTTTATGAGCAGTACTTC.

The rearrangement joins TRBV7-9 to TRBJ1-3; 7 nucleotides align to TRBD1. This CDR3 region has 14 residues. Germline lookup yields CDR1 SEHNR and CDR2 FQNEAQ (reference sequence). V trimming: 4 bases; J trimming: 1 base; junction bases outside the gene matches: 1. The DNA of the CDR3 is TGTGCCAGCAGCTCCAGGGGGTCTGGAAACACCATATATTTT. As protein: CASSSRGSGNTIYF.

V usage is TRBV6-5 and J usage is TRBJ2-1; D is ambiguous. The CDR3 covers 15 residues. Trimming stripped 6 bases from V and 6 bases from J, with 18 bases between. Germline loops: CDR1 MNHEY, CDR2 SVGAGI. CDR3 region: CASSPSYLGVNEQFF. DNA for the CDR3: TGTGCCAGCAGCCCAAGTTACCTGGGTGTCAATGAGCAGTTCTTC.

V usage is TRBV5-1 and J usage is TRBJ2-7; 7 positions match TRBD1. CDR3 length: 13 residues. From germline, CDR1 is SGHRS and CDR2 YFSETQ. V lost 7 bases, J lost 1 base, and 5 bases stayed unmatched. The CDR3, as DNA: TGCGCCAGCGCTTCGACAGGGTCCTACGAGCAGTACTTC. This sequence encodes CASASTGSYEQYF.

The chain recombines TRBV9 with TRBJ1-2; D gene ambiguous. The germline V and J ends were trimmed by 0 bases and 3 bases, with 15 bases remaining between them. This CDR3 has 16 residues. CDR1 and CDR2 from the germline V gene are SGDLS and YYNGEE. The CDR3 protein is CASSVDLRGGYYGYTF. The CDR3 nucleotides read TGTGCCAGCAGCGTAGATCTCCGGGGAGGGTACTATGGCTACACCTTC. The full variable domain, its missing parts supplied by reference TRBV9 and TRBJ1-2, is DSGVTQTPKHLITATGQRVTLRCSPRSGDLSVYWYQQSLDQGLQFLIQYYNGEERAKGNILERFSAQQFPDLHSELNLSSLELGDSALYFCASSVDLRGGYYGYTFGSGTRLTVV.

V and J are TRBV5-4 and TRBJ2-4, with D tentatively TRBD1 (5 bases). V lost 4 bases and J 0 bases, leaving 11 bases between the germline ends. The CDR3 has 15 residues. CDR1 is SGHNT, CDR2 YYREEE, per germline (reference sequence). Here the CDR3 reads CASSDDSKAKNIQYF. CDR3 nucleotides: TGTGCCAGCAGCGACGACAGTAAAGCCAAAAACATTCAGTACTTC.

This clone has just one count. The same CDR3 can be traced to other DNA sequences in this sample. The rearrangement uses TRBV7-2 and TRBJ2-5; 8 bases fit TRBD2. The CDR3 runs to 14 residues. CDR1 is SGHTA, CDR2 FQGNSA, per germline. With V trimmed by 2 bases and J by 1 base, 0 bases remained unmatched. CDR3 region: CASSLTSGQETQYF. CDR3 DNA: TGTGCCAGCAGCTTAACTAGCGGCCAAGAGACCCAGTACTTC. The whole variable domain, remainder taken from reference TRBV7-2 and TRBJ2-5, is GAGVSQSPSNKVTEKGKDVELRCDPISGHTALYWYRQSLGQGLEFLIYFQGNSAPDKSGLPSDRFSAERTGGSVSTLTIQRTQQEDSAVYLCASSLTSGQETQYFGPGTRLLVL.